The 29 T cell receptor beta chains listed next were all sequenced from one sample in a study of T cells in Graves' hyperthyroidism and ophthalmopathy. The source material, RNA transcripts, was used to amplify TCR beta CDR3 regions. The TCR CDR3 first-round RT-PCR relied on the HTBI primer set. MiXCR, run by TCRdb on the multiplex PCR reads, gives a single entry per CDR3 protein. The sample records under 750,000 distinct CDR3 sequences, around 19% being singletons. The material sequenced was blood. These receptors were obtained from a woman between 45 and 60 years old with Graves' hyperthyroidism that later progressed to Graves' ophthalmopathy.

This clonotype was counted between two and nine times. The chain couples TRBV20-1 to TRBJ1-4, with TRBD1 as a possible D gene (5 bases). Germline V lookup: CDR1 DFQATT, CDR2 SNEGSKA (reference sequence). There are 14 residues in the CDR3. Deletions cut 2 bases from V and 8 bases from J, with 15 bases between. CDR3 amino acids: CSARWGVTGEKLFF. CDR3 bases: TGCAGTGCTAGATGGGGTGTTACAGGCGAAAAACTGTTTTTT.

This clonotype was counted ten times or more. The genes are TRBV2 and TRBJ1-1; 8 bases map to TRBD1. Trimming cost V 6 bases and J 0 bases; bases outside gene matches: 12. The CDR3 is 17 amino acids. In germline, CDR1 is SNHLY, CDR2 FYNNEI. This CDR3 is CASSHGQGLIMNTEAFF. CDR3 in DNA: TGTGCCAGCAGCCACGGACAGGGATTGATCATGAACACTGAAGCTTTCTTT.

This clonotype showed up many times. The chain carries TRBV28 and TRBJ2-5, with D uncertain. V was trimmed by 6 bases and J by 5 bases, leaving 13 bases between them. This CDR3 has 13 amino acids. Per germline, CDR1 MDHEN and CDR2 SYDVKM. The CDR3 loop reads CASRRNSGETQYF. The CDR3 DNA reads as TGTGCCAGCAGACGAAATTCCGGGGAGACCCAGTACTTC. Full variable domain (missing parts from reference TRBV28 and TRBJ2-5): DVKVTQSSRYLVKRTGEKVFLECVQDMDHENMFWYRQDPGLGLRLIYFSYDVKMKEKGDIPEGYSVSREKKERFSLILESASTNQTSMYLCASRRNSGETQYFGPGTRLLVL.

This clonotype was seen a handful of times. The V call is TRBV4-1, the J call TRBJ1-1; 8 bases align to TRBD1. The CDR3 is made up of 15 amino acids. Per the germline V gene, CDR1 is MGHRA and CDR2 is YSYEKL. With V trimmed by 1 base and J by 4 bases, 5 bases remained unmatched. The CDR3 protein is CASSQATGDRTEAFF. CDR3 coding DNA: TGCGCCAGCAGCCAAGCGACAGGGGATCGCACTGAAGCTTTCTTT.

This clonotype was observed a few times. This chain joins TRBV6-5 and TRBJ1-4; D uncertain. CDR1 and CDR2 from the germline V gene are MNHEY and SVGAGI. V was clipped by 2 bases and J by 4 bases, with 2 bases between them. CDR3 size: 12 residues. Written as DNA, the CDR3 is TGTGCCAGCAGTTACCTTAATGAAAAACTGTTTTTT. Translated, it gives CASSYLNEKLFF.

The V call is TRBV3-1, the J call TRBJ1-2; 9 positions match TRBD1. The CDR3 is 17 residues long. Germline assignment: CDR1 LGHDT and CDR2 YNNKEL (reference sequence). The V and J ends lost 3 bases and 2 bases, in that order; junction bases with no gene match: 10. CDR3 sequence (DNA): TGTGCCAGCAGCCAGAGTACCGGGACAGGGAAAAACTATGGCTACACCTTC. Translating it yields CASSQSTGTGKNYGYTF.

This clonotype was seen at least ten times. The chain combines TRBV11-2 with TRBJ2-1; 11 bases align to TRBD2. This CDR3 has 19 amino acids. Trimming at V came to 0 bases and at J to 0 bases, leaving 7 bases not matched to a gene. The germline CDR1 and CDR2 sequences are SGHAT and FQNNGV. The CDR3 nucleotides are TGTGCCAGCAGCTTAGATTATTACGGGACTAGCGGCTCCTACAATGAGCAGTTCTTC. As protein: CASSLDYYGTSGSYNEQFF.

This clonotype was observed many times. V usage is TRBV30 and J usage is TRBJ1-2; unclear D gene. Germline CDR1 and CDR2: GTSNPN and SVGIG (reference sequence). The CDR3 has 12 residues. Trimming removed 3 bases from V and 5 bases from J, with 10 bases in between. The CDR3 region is CAWRAGGYGYTF. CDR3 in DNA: TGTGCCTGGAGGGCAGGAGGGTATGGCTACACCTTC.

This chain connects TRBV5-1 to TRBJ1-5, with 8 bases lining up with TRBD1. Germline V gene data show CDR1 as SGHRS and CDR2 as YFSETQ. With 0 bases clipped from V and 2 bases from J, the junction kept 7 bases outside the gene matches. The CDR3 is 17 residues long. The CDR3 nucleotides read TGCGCCAGCAGCTTGGGCCCCCAGGGGGCGGGCAATCAGCCCCAGCATTTT. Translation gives CASSLGPQGAGNQPQHF.

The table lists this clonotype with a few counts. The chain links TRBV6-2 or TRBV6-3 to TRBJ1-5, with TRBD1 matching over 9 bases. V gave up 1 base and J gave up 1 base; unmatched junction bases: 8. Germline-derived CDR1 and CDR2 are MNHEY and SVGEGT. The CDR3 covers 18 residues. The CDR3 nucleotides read TGTGCCAGCAGTTACTGGACAGGGGAAGGTGTGAGCAATCAGCCCCAGCATTTT. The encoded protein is CASSYWTGEGVSNQPQHF.

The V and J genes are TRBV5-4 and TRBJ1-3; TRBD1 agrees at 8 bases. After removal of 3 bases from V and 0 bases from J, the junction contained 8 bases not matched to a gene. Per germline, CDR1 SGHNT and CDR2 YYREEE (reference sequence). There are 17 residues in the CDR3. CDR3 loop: CASSSGTGLTSGNTIYF. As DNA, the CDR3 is TGTGCCAGCAGCTCAGGGACAGGCCTGACCTCTGGAAACACCATATATTTT.

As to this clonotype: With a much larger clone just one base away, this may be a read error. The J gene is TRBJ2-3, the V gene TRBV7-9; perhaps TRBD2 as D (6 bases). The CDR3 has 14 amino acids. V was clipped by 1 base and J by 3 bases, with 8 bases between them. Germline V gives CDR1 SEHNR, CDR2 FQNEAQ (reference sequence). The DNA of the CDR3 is TGTGCCAGCAGCTTAGGCGGGGAAACAGATACGCAGTATTTT. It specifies CASSLGGETDTQYF. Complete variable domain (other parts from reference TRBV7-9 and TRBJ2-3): DTGVSQNPRHKITKRGQNVTFRCDPISEHNRLYWYRQTLGQGPEFLTYFQNEAQLEKSRLLSDRFSAERPKGSFSTLEIQRTEQGDSAMYLCASSLGGETDTQYFGPGTRLTVL.

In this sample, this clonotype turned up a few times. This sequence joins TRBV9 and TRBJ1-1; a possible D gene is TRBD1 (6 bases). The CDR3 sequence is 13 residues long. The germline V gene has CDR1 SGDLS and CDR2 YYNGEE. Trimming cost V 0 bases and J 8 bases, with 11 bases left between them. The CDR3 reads CASSVVDGQEAFF. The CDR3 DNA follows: TGTGCCAGCAGCGTAGTCGACGGACAGGAAGCTTTCTTT. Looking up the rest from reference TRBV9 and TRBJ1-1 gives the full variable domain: DSGVTQTPKHLITATGQRVTLRCSPRSGDLSVYWYQQSLDQGLQFLIQYYNGEERAKGNILERFSAQQFPDLHSELNLSSLELGDSALYFCASSVVDGQEAFFGQGTRLTVV.

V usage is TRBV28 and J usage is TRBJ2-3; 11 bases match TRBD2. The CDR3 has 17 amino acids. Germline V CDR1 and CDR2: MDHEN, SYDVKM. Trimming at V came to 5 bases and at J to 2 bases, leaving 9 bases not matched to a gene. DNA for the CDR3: TGTGCCAGCAGTGAAATCCAGGGACTAGCGGCCACAGATACGCAGTATTTT. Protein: CASSEIQGLAATDTQYF. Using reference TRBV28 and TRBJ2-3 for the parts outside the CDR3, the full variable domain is DVKVTQSSRYLVKRTGEKVFLECVQDMDHENMFWYRQDPGLGLRLIYFSYDVKMKEKGDIPEGYSVSREKKERFSLILESASTNQTSMYLCASSEIQGLAATDTQYFGPGTRLTVL.

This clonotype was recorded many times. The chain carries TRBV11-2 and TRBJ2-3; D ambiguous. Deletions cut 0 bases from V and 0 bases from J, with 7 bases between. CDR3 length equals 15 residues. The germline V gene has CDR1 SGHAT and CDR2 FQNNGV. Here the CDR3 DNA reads TGTGCCAGCAGCTTAGATATTGGCAGCACAGATACGCAGTATTTT. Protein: CASSLDIGSTDTQYF.

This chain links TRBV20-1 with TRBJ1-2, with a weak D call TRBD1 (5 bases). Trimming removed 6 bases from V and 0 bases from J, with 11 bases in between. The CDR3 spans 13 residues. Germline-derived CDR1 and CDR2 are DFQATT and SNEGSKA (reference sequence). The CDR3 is CSAIGVSNYGYTF. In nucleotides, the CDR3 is TGCAGTGCCATAGGGGTTTCTAACTATGGCTACACCTTC.

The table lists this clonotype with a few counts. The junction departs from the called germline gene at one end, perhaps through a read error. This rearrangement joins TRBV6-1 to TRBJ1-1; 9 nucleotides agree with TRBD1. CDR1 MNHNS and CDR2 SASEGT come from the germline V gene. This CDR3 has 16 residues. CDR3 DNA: TGTGCCAGCAGCAAAGCGACTTACAGGGGGCCCACTGAAGCTTCCTTT. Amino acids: CASSKATYRGPTEASF.

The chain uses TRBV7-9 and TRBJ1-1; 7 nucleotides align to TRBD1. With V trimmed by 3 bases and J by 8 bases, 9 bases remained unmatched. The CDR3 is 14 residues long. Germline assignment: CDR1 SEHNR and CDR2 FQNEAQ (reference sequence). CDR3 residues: CASSFLSGTEEAFF. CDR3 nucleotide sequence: TGTGCCAGCAGCTTCTTATCCGGGACAGAAGAAGCTTTCTTT.

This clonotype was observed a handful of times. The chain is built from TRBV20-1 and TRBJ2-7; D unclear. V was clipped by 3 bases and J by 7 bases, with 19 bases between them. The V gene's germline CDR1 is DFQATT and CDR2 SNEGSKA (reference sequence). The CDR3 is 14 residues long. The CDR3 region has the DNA TGCAGTGCTAGTGTGACTTTGGCGCGACGGGAGCAGTACTTC. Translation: CSASVTLARREQYF.

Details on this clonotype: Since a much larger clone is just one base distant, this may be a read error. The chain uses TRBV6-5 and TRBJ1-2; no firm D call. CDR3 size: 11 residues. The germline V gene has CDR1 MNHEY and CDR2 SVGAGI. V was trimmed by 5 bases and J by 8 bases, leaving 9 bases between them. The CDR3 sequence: CASSHGRGYTF. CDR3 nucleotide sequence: TGTGCCAGCAGTCACGGAAGGGGCTACACCTTC.

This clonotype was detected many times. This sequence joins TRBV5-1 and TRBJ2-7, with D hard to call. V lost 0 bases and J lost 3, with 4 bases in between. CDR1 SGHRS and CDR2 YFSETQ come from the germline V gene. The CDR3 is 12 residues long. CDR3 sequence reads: CASSLDNYEQYF. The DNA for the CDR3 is TGCGCCAGCAGCTTGGACAACTACGAGCAGTACTTC.

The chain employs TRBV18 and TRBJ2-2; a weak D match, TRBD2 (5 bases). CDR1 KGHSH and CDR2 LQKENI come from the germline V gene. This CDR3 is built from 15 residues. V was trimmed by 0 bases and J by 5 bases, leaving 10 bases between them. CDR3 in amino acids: CASSPPNRGTGELFF. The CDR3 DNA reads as TGTGCCAGCTCACCACCGAACAGAGGGACCGGGGAGCTGTTTTTT. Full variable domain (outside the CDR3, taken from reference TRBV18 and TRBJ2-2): NAGVMQNPRHLVRRRGQEARLRCSPMKGHSHVYWYRQLPEEGLKFMVYLQKENIIDESGMPKERFSAEFPKEGPSILRIQQVVRGDSAAYFCASSPPNRGTGELFFGEGSRLTVL.

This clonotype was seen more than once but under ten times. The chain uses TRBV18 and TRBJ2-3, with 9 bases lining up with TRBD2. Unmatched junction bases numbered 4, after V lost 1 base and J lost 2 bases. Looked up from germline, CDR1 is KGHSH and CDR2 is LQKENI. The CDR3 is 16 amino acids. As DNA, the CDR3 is TGTGCCAGCTCACCACAGCGGGGGGCAAACACAGATACGCAGTATTTT. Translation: CASSPQRGANTDTQYF. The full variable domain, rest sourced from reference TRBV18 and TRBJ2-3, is NAGVMQNPRHLVRRRGQEARLRCSPMKGHSHVYWYRQLPEEGLKFMVYLQKENIIDESGMPKERFSAEFPKEGPSILRIQQVVRGDSAAYFCASSPQRGANTDTQYFGPGTRLTVL.

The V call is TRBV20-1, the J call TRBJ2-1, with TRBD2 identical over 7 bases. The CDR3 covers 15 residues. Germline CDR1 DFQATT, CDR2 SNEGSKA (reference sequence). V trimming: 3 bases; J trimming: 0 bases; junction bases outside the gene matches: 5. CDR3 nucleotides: TGCAGTGCTAGGGGGGGGGGAAGCTCCTACAATGAGCAGTTCTTC. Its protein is CSARGGGSSYNEQFF.

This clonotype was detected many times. The CDR3 is CSARSNTEAFF. The CDR3 DNA reads TGCAGTGCTAGATCAAACACTGAAGCTTTCTTT. The chain employs TRBV20-1 and TRBJ1-1; D unresolved. Germline V CDR1 and CDR2: DFQATT, SNEGSKA (reference sequence). The CDR3 runs 11 residues. Trimming removed 2 bases at V and 2 bases at J, with 3 bases between.

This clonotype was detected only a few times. CDR3 nucleotide sequence: TGCGCCAGCAGCTCGAACAGTGGGAGCCAAGAGACCCAGTACTTC. Residues: CASSSNSGSQETQYF. V and J are TRBV5-1 and TRBJ2-5; a possible D gene is TRBD2 (5 bases). V gave up 3 bases and J gave up 1 base, with 13 bases separating them. Per the germline V gene, CDR1 is SGHRS and CDR2 is YFSETQ. The CDR3 runs 15 residues.

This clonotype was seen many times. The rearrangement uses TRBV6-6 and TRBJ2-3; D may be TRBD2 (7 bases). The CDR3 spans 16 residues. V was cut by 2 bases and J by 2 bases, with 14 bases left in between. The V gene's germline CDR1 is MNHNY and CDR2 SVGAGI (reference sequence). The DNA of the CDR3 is TGTGCCAGCAGTTACCCCTCGGCGGGGGCCACAGATACGCAGTATTTT. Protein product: CASSYPSAGATDTQYF.

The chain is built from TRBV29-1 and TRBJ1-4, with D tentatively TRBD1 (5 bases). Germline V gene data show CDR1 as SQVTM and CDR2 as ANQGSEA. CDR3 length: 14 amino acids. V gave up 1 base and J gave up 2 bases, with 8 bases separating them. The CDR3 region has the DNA TGCAGCGTTGAAGGGGCAGGGACTAATGAAAAACTGTTTTTT. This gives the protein CSVEGAGTNEKLFF.

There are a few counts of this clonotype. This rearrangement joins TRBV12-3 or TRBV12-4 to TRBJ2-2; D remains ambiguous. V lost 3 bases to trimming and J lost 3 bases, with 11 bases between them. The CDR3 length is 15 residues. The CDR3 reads CASSLSTPDTGELFF. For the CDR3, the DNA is TGTGCCAGCAGTTTGTCTACCCCCGACACCGGGGAGCTGTTTTTT.